This T cell receptor beta chain appears in the sequencing data of a study of CD8+ T cells in alopecia areata. Across the study: Tofacitinib was taken orally by treated patients, and the dose was 5 to 10 mg twice daily.

Study-level findings and limits: Scalp clonality and expanded CD8+ clones among the top 100 fell significantly with tofacitinib.

Specified treatment: oral pan-JAK inhibitor, 5-10 mg twice daily. Germline assignment: CDR1 SQVTM and CDR2 ANQGSEA. The CDR3 has 11 residues. The V gene lost 8 bases and the J gene lost 7 bases, with 12 bases spanning the gap. A remark on this clone: The antigen remains undetermined.

Following extraction, RNA underwent reverse transcription to cDNA, which served as the sequencing template. The data were produced by immunoSEQ multiplex PCR, yet TCRdb's version contains in-frame clones alone and is incomplete. The sample has under 200,000 clones, under 70% seen once; the top ten hold 0.91%. The TCR originated in a human donor with alopecia areata. Here the sequenced sample was CD4+ T cells sorted from blood, taken at week 4, from a patient treated with tofacitinib. The chain employs TRBV29-1 and TRBJ2-1; a possible D gene is TRBD1 (5 bases). The CDR3 spells CSSRRGNEQFF. DNA for the CDR3: TGCAGCTCGAGAAGGGGAAATGAGCAGTTCTTC.